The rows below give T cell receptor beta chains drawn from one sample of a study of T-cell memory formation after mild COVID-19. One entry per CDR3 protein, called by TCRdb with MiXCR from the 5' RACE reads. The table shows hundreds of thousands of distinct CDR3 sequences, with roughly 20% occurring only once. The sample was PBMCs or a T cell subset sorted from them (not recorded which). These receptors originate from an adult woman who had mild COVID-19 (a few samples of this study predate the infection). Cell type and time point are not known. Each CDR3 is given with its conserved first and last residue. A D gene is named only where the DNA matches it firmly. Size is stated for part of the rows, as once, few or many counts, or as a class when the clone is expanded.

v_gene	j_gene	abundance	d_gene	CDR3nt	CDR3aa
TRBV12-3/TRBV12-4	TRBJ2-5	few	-	TGTGCCAGCAGTTCCCTGGGCCAAGGGGCCCAGTACTTC	CASSSLGQGAQYF
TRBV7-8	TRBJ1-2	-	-	TGTGCCAGCAACCCCACCGGACGGAGGGCCAGTGGCTACACCTTC	CASNPTGRRASGYTF
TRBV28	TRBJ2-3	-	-	TGTGCCAGCACGCCAGCTTCTAGCACAGATACGCAGTATTTT	CASTPASSTDTQYF
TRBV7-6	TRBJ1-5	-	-	TGTGCCAGCAGCTTAGCAGGCCAGGCCAGTCAGCCCCAGCATTTT	CASSLAGQASQPQHF
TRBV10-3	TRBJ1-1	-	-	TGTGCCATCAGTGTTAACCTGGGCACTGAAGCTTTCTTT	CAISVNLGTEAFF
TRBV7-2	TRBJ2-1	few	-	TGTGCCAGCAGCTCTTACTCGGGTGAGCAGTTCTTC	CASSSYSGEQFF
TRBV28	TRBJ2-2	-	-	TGTGCCAGCACGAAAGTTTTCACCGGGGAGCTGTTTTTT	CASTKVFTGELFF
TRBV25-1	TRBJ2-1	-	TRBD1	TGTGCCAGCAGTCCAACCGGGACAGGGTCTTACAATGAGCAGTTCTTC	CASSPTGTGSYNEQFF
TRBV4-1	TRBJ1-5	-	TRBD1	TGCGCCAGCAGCCAGGGACAGATATCAAGCAATCAGCCCCAGCATTTT	CASSQGQISSNQPQHF
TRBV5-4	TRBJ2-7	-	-	TGTGCCAGCAGCCGCGGGTTAACTACGGGAGAGCAGTACTTC	CASSRGLTTGEQYF
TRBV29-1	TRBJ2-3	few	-	TGCAGCGTTGGTCGAGGGGGGGGCACAGATACGCAGTATTTT	CSVGRGGGTDTQYF
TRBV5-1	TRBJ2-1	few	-	TGCGCCAGCAGCTTGGATCGGGTACCCGCTGGGCAGTTCTTC	CASSLDRVPAGQFF
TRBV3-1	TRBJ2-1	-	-	TGTGCCTCTCAGGGGGGGCCATCCTACAATGAGCAGTTCTTC	CASQGGPSYNEQFF
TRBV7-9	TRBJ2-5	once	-	TGTGCCAGCAGCTTTTCCGTGAGGGGAGAGACCCAGTACTTC	CASSFSVRGETQYF
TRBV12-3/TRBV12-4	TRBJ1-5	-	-	TGTGCCAGCAGTTACCACAGGGAGAATCAGCCCCAGCATTTT	CASSYHRENQPQHF
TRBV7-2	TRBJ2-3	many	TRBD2	TGTGCCAGCAGAACTAGCGGGAGTGTGGCAGATACGCAGTATTTT	CASRTSGSVADTQYF
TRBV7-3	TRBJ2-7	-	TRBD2	TGTGCCAGCAGCTCTGGACTAGCGGGGCAAGAGCAGTACTTC	CASSSGLAGQEQYF
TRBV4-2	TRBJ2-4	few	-	TGTGCCAGCAGCCAAAACAAATGGACGGAAAACATTCAGTACTTC	CASSQNKWTENIQYF
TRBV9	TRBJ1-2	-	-	TGTGCCAGCAGCGTCAGGGGCGGTAACTATGGCTACACCTTC	CASSVRGGNYGYTF
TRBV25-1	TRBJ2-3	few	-	TGTGCCAGCAGCGGGACATTTTTCACAGATACGCAGTATTTT	CASSGTFFTDTQYF
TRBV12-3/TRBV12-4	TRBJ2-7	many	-	TGTGCCAGCAGCGAAACAGGGACGCAGTACTTC	CASSETGTQYF
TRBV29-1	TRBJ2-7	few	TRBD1	TGCAGCGTTGTGCAGGGGGCCGAGCAGTACTTC	CSVVQGAEQYF
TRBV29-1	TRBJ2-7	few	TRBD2	TGCAGCGTTAAAGTAAGCGGGGCGGGCTACGAGCAGTACTTC	CSVKVSGAGYEQYF
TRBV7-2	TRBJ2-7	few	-	TGTGCCAGCAGCCGGTACCGGGACACGCCCTACGAGCAGTACTTC	CASSRYRDTPYEQYF
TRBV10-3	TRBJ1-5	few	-	TGTGCCATCAGTGAGCCGACAACGCCGTATAGCAATCAGCCCCAGCATTTT	CAISEPTTPYSNQPQHF
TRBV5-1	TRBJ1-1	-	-	TGCGCCAGCAGCTTGTATGTCGGGGGGACTGAAGCTTTCTTT	CASSLYVGGTEAFF
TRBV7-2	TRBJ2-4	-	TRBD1	TGTGCCAGCAGCTCTCCCCCGGACAGGAAAAACATTCAGTACTTC	CASSSPPDRKNIQYF
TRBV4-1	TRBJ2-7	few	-	TGCGCCAGCAGCGCGGAATGGGGAGAGCAGTACTTC	CASSAEWGEQYF
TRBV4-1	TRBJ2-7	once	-	TGCGCCAGCAGCCAAGAGCCCGGGCCAACCTACGAGCAGTACTTC	CASSQEPGPTYEQYF
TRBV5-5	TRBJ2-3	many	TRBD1	TGTGCCAGCAGCCGGGGACAGGGGGTCTCCACAGATACGCAGTATTTT	CASSRGQGVSTDTQYF
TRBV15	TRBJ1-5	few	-	TGTGCCACCAGCAGAAGATCGGGGGCGTTAGAGCCCCAGCATTTT	CATSRRSGALEPQHF
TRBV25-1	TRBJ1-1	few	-	TGTGCCAGCAGTGAAACGATGTCGGCACCGACGAGCTCTGAAGCTTTCTTT	CASSETMSAPTSSEAFF
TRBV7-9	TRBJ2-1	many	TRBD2	TGTGCCAGCAGCTTAGTGGGACGGCGGGAGCGGAGTAGAAATGAGCAGTTCTTC	CASSLVGRRERSRNEQFF
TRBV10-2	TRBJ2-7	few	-	TGCGCCAGCAGTGAGTCCAGCGGGCCTTACTACGAGCAGTACTTC	CASSESSGPYYEQYF
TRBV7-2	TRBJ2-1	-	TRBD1	TGTGCCAGCAGCTTAGCCCGGACAGGGAATGAGCAGTTCTTC	CASSLARTGNEQFF
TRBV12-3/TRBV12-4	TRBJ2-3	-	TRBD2	TGTGCCAGCAGTTTTAGCGGGGTCACAGATACGCAGTATTTT	CASSFSGVTDTQYF
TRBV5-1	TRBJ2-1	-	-	TGCGCCAGCAGCTTGGTGGACAATACTGAGCAGTTCTTC	CASSLVDNTEQFF
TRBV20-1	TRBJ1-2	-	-	TGCAGTGCTAGAGATGCCGGGGGGCTCGACTATGGCTACACCTTC	CSARDAGGLDYGYTF
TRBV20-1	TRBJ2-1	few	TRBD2	TGCAGTGCCCAGGCAGCGGGAGGTCCCTTAGAGCAGTTCTTC	CSAQAAGGPLEQFF
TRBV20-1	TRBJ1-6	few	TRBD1	TGCAGTGCTAGGAGACAGGGACCAAATTCACCCCTCCACTTT	CSARRQGPNSPLHF
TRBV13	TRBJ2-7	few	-	TGTGCCAGCAGTATAGATGGGAGCTACGAGCAGTACTTC	CASSIDGSYEQYF
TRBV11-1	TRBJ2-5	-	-	TGTGCCAGCAGCCCTATTGAAGAGACCCAGTACTTC	CASSPIEETQYF
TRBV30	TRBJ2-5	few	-	TGTGCCTGGAGTGTACACGGTGAAGAGACCCAGTACTTC	CAWSVHGEETQYF
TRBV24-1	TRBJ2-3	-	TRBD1	TGTGCCACCAGGGCGACAGGGGGAAGCACAGATACGCAGTATTTT	CATRATGGSTDTQYF
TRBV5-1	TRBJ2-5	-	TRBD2	TGCGCCAGCAGCTTCGGGGGGAGAGGAGAGACCCAGTACTTC	CASSFGGRGETQYF
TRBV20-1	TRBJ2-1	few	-	TGCAGTGCTAGCATGATTCCAGGGGTCGGCGAGCAGTTCTTC	CSASMIPGVGEQFF
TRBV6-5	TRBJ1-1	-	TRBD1	TGTGCCAGCAGTTACTTACAGGGGGGCACTGAAGCTTTCTTT	CASSYLQGGTEAFF
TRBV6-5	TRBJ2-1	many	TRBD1	TGTGCCAGCAGTGGAACAGGGGGGTCCTACAATGAGCAGTTCTTC	CASSGTGGSYNEQFF
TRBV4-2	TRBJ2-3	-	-	TGTGCCAGCAGCCGCCGAGGAGGGGGAGTTCCCACAGATACGCAGTATTTT	CASSRRGGGVPTDTQYF
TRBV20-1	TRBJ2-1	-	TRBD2	TGCAGTGCTAGGGGCCACTTACTAGCGGACGATGAGCAGTTCTTC	CSARGHLLADDEQFF
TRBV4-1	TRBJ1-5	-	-	TGCGCCAGCAGCCAAGATTCGCCGACCCGTACGACTCAGCCCCAGCATTTT	CASSQDSPTRTTQPQHF
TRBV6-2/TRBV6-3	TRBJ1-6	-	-	TGTGCCAGCAGCCCCCTGGGCAAAGATTCACCCCTCCACTTT	CASSPLGKDSPLHF
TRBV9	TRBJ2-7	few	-	TGTGCCAGCAGCCCGCCCCCAGTCTCCTACGAGCAGTACTTC	CASSPPPVSYEQYF
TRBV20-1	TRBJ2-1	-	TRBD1	TGCAGTGCTAGGATAGGGGGCGTGCCGCCCTATGAGCAGTTCTTC	CSARIGGVPPYEQFF
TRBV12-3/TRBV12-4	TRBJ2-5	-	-	TGTGCCAGCAGTTTCCTTGGGGGGGCATCGGGGGAGACCCAGTACTTC	CASSFLGGASGETQYF